The clone carrying this T cell receptor beta chain was recorded many times. Its antigen remains unidentified. This specimen comes from a study of T cells in Graves' hyperthyroidism and ophthalmopathy. The overall study: Blood was drawn when the patient was first diagnosed and still untreated. Study-wide results and limits: In simple terms, a model built on 13 V-J features told ophthalmopathy apart from stable hyperthyroidism. The blood repertoire included most of the expanded thyroid clonotypes above 0.001.

Diagnostic assessment was based on clinical symptoms, serum thyroxine and TRAb, thyroid ultrasound and orbital computed tomography. Template material for amplifying TCR beta CDR3 regions consisted of RNA transcripts. An initial round of RT-PCR targeting the TCR CDR3 relied on the HTBI primer set. TCRdb reanalysed the multiplex PCR reads using MiXCR and keeps one entry per CDR3 protein. The sample has about 290,000 distinct CDR3 sequences; approximately 15% are singletons. The source material was blood. This receptor was identified in an older woman with Graves' ophthalmopathy.

For the CDR3, the DNA is TGCGCCAGCAGCAAAGGGACAGTAAAGACTGAAGCTTTCTTT. Protein: CASSKGTVKTEAFF. V usage is TRBV5-1 and J usage is TRBJ1-1; TRBD1 matches 7 bases. Germline CDR1 reads SGHRS; CDR2 reads YFSETQ. The CDR3 is made up of 14 amino acids. The junction had 8 bases not matched to a gene; V was cut back by 4 bases and J by 5 bases.